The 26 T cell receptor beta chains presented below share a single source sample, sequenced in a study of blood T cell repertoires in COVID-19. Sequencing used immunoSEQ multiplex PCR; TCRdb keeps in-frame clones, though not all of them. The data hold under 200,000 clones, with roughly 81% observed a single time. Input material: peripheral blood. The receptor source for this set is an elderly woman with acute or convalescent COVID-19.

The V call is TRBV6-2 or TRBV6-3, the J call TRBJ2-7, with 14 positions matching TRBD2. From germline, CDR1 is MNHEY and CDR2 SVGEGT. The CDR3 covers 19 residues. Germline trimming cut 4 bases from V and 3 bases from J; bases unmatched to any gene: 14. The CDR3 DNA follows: TGTGCCAGCAGTTTCACACTCACCTACGGACTAGCGGGGGGCTACGAGCAGTACTTC. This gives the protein CASSFTLTYGLAGGYEQYF.

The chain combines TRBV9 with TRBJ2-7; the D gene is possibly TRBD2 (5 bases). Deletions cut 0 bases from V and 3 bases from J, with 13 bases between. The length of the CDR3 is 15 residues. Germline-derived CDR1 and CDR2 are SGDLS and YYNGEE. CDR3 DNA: TGTGCCAGCAGCGTAGGTTTCGTGGCGGGCTACGAGCAGTACTTC. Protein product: CASSVGFVAGYEQYF.

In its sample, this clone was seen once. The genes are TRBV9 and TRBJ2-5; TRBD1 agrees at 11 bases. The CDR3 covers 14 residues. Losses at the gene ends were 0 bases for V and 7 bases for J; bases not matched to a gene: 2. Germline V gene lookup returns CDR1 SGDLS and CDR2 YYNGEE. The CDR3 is CASSVGTGGTTQYF. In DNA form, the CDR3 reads TGTGCCAGCAGCGTAGGGACAGGGGGCACGACCCAGTACTTC.

The CDR3 sequence: CASQGLSSYNSPLHF. The CDR3 DNA sequence: TGTGCCAGTCAGGGACTAAGCTCCTATAATTCACCCCTCCACTTT. The V call is TRBV19, the J call TRBJ1-6; a weak D match, TRBD1 (5 bases). Trimming pared 8 bases from V and 0 bases from J, leaving 11 bases between. Germline V gives CDR1 LNHDA, CDR2 SQIVND (reference sequence). This CDR3 is 15 amino acids long.

CDR3 DNA sequence: TGTGCCAGCAGTTATGAAAGCGGGGACCCCTACGAGCAGTACTTC. Its protein is CASSYESGDPYEQYF. The chain uses TRBV6-5 and TRBJ2-7; 7 bases align to TRBD2. The CDR3 sequence is 15 residues long. V lost 3 bases to trimming and J lost 2 bases; unmatched junction nucleotides: 7. Looked up from germline, CDR1 is MNHEY and CDR2 is SVGAGI.

The CDR3 bases are TGTGCCAGCAGCCATTCAGGGTACCCCAGGGGAGCCCAGCATTTT. Translated: CASSHSGYPRGAQHF. The V gene is TRBV7-9, the J gene TRBJ1-5, with D maybe TRBD1 (6 bases). The V gene's germline CDR1 is SEHNR and CDR2 FQNEAQ (reference sequence). This CDR3 has 15 amino acids. The V gene lost 5 bases and the J gene lost 11 bases, with 22 bases spanning the gap.

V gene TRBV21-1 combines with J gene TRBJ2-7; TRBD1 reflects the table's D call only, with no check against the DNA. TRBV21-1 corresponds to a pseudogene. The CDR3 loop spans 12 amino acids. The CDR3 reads CASRMTGWEQYF. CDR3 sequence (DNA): TGTGCCAGCAGGATGACAGGCTGGGAGCAGTACTTC.

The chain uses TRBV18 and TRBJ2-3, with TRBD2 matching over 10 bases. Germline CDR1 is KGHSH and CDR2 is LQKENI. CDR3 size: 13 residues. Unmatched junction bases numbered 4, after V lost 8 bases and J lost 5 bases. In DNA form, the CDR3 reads TGTGCCAGCCCGCTAGCGGGAGTAGATACGCAGTATTTT. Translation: CASPLAGVDTQYF. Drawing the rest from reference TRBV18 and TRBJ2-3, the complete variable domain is NAGVMQNPRHLVRRRGQEARLRCSPMKGHSHVYWYRQLPEEGLKFMVYLQKENIIDESGMPKERFSAEFPKEGPSILRIQQVVRGDSAAYFCASPLAGVDTQYFGPGTRLTVL.

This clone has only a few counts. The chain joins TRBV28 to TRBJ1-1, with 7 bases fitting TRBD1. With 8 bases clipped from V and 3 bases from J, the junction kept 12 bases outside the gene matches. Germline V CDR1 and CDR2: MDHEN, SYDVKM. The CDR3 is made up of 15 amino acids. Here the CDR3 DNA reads TGTGCCAGCGTTGGGAAGGGGGCAAGGGACACTGAAGCTTTCTTT. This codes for CASVGKGARDTEAFF.

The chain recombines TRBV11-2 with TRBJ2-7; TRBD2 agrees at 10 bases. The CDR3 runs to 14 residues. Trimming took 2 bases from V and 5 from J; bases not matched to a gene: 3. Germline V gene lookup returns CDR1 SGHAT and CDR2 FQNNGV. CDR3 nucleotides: TGTGCCAGCAGCTTAAGTCTAGCGGGGGACGAGCAGTACTTC. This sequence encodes CASSLSLAGDEQYF.

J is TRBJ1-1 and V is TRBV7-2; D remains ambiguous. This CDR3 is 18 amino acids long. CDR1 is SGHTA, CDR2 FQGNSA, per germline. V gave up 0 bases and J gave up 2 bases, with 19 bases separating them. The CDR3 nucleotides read TGTGCCAGCAGCTTAGCGAGGGCGTCCGTGGGCCTTAACACTGAAGCTTTCTTT. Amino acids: CASSLARASVGLNTEAFF.

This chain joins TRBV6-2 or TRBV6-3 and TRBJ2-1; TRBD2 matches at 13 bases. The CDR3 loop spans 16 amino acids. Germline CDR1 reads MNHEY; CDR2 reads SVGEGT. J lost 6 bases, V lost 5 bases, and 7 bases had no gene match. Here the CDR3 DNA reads TGTGCCAGCAGTCCCCCGGGACTAGCGGGGACCAATGAGCAGTTCTTC. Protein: CASSPPGLAGTNEQFF.

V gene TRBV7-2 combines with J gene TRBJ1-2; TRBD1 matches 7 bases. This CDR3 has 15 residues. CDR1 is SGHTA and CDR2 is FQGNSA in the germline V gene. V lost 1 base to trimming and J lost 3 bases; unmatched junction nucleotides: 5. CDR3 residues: CASSLGSGGYYGYTF. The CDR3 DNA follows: TGTGCCAGCAGCTTAGGGTCAGGGGGTTACTATGGCTACACCTTC.

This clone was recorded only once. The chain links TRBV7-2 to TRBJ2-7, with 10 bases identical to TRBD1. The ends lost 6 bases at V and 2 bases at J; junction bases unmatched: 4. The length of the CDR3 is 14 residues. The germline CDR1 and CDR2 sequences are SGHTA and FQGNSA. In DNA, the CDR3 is TGTGCCAGCAGTTACGGGACAGGGGCCTACGAGCAGTACTTC. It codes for CASSYGTGAYEQYF.

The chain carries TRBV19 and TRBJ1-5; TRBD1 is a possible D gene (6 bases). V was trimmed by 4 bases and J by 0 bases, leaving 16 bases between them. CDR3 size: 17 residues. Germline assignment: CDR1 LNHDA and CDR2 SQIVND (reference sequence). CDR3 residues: CASSTDREGPSNQPQHF. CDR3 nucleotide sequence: TGTGCCAGTAGTACGGACAGAGAGGGGCCTAGCAATCAGCCCCAGCATTTT.

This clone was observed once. The CDR3 nucleotides read TGTGCCAGCAGTTATACTCGAAGCTCCTATAATTCACCCCTCCACTTT. The encoded protein is CASSYTRSSYNSPLHF. The J gene is TRBJ1-6, the V gene TRBV6-5; D is undetermined. Trimming removed 3 bases from V and 0 bases from J, with 9 bases in between. Germline CDR1 and CDR2: MNHEY and SVGAGI. This CDR3 spans 16 amino acids.

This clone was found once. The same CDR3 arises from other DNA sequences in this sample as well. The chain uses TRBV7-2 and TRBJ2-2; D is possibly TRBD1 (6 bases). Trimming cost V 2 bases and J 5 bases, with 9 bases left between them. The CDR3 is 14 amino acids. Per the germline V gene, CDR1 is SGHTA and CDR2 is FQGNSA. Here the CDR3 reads CASSLRQGTGELFF. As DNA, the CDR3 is TGTGCCAGCAGCTTAAGGCAGGGGACCGGGGAGCTGTTTTTT.

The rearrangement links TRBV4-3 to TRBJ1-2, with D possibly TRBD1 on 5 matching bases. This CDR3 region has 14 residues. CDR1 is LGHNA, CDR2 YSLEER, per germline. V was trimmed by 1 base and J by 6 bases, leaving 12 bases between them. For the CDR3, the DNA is TGCGCCAGCAGCCAAGTAGGAGGGGCGCATGGCTACACCTTC. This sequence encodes CASSQVGGAHGYTF.

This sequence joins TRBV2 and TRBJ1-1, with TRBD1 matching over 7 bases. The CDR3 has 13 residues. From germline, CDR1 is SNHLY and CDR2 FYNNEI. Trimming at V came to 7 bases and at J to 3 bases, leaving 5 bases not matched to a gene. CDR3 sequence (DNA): TGTGCCAGCACGGGACAGACAGACACTGAAGCTTTCTTT. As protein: CASTGQTDTEAFF.

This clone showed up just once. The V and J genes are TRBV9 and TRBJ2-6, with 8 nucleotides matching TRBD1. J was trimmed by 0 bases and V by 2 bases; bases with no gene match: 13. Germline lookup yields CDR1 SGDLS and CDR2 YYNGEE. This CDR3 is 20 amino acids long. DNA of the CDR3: TGTGCCAGCAGCGTGGGACAGGATGGGGCCTATATCTCTGGGGCCAACGTCCTGACTTTC. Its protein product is CASSVGQDGAYISGANVLTF.

The CDR3 is CARSVGQLNEQFF. CDR3 nucleotides: TGTGCCAGAAGCGTGGGACAGCTTAATGAGCAGTTCTTC. V gene TRBV5-3 combines with J gene TRBJ2-1; TRBD1 aligns across 7 bases. TRBV5-3 is an open reading frame whose function is uncertain. The J segment lost 7 bases and the V segment lost 4 bases, leaving 5 bases of the junction unmatched. The CDR3 is 13 amino acids.

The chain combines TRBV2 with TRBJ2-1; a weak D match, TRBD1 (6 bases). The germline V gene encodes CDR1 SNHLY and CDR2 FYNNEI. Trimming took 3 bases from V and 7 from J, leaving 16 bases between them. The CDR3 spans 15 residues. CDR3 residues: CASSDRRGIGNEQFF. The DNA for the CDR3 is TGTGCCAGCAGTGACAGAAGGGGGATAGGAAATGAGCAGTTCTTC.

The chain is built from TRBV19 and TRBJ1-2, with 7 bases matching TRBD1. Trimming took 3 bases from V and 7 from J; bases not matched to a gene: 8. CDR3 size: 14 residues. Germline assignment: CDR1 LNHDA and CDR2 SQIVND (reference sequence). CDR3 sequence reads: CASSIDRVLGGYTF. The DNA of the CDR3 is TGTGCCAGTAGTATCGACAGGGTCTTAGGTGGCTACACCTTC.

CDR3 sequence reads: CASRTGANEKLFF. Written as DNA, the CDR3 is TGCGCCAGCCGGACAGGAGCTAATGAAAAACTGTTTTTT. The rearrangement links TRBV5-1 to TRBJ1-4; 7 bases fit TRBD1. The J segment lost 3 bases and the V segment lost 7 bases, leaving 3 bases of the junction unmatched. There are 13 residues in the CDR3. CDR1 is SGHRS, CDR2 YFSETQ, per germline.

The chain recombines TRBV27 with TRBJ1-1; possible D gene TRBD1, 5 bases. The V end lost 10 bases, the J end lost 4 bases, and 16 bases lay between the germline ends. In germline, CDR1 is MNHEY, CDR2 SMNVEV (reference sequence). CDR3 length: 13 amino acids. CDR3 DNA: TGTGCCACCCGACAAACGGGGGGCACTGAAGCTTTCTTT. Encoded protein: CATRQTGGTEAFF.

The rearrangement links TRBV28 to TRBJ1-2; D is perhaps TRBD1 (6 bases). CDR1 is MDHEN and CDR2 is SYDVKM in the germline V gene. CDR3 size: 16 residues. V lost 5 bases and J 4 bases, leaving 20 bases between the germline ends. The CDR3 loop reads CASSEPSGVFFYGYTF. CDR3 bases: TGTGCCAGCAGTGAGCCCTCAGGGGTCTTCTTCTATGGCTACACCTTC.